These 32 T cell receptor beta chains were all obtained from the same sample, sequenced in a study of Graves' ophthalmopathy and Graves' hyperthyroidism. CDR3 regions of TCR beta were amplified from RNA transcripts. First-round RT-PCR relied on HTBI primers, and a second-round multiplex PCR came next. From the multiplex PCR reads, TCRdb called clonotypes with MiXCR, one entry per CDR3 protein. The sample has around 400,000 distinct CDR3 sequences, approximately 20% seen once. Sequenced input: peripheral blood. The receptors derive from a woman between 18 and 29 years old with Graves' ophthalmopathy.

This clonotype was recorded many times. The V and J genes are TRBV6-2 or TRBV6-3 and TRBJ2-7, with D possibly being TRBD2 (5 bases). CDR1 is MNHEY and CDR2 is SVGEGT in the germline V gene. The CDR3 runs 12 residues. V shed 0 bases and J shed 9 bases, with 9 bases lying between them. CDR3 in DNA: TGTGCCAGCAGTTACTCGTCGAGGGTGCAGTACTTC. This translates into CASSYSSRVQYF.

This CDR3 reads CASSQQGASTEAFF. As DNA, the CDR3 is TGTGCCAGCAGTCAACAGGGGGCGTCCACTGAAGCTTTCTTT. The chain joins TRBV28 to TRBJ1-1, with 9 bases identical to TRBD1. The V segment lost 5 bases and the J segment 4 bases; nucleotides outside the gene matches: 5. The CDR3 consists of 14 residues. CDR1 is MDHEN, CDR2 SYDVKM, per germline.

This clonotype was seen at least ten times. The chain recombines TRBV6-5 with TRBJ1-1, with a tentative D call TRBD1 (5 bases). Germline loops: CDR1 MNHEY, CDR2 SVGAGI. The CDR3 loop spans 14 amino acids. The V gene lost 6 bases and the J gene lost 1 base, with 12 bases spanning the gap. The CDR3 loop is CASSQGGPNTEAFF. CDR3 sequence (DNA): TGTGCCAGCAGCCAGGGCGGCCCGAACACTGAAGCTTTCTTT.

This clonotype was counted many times. CDR3 sequence: CASSHKWPGGPNTEAFF. The DNA for the CDR3 is TGCGCCAGCAGCCATAAATGGCCAGGGGGCCCGAACACTGAAGCTTTCTTT. The V call is TRBV5-1, the J call TRBJ1-1; TRBD1 aligns across 8 bases. There are 17 residues in the CDR3. The germline V gene encodes CDR1 SGHRS and CDR2 YFSETQ. V dropped 4 bases and J dropped 1; count of bases not matched to a gene: 12.

The rearrangement uses TRBV2 and TRBJ1-2, with D maybe TRBD1 (5 bases). CDR1 is SNHLY, CDR2 FYNNEI, per germline. V was pared by 4 bases and J by 8 bases, with 14 bases between. This CDR3 region has 13 residues. In nucleotides, the CDR3 is TGTGCCAGCAGTGTCGGGGGAAGTAGGGGCTACACCTTC. This codes for CASSVGGSRGYTF.

At least ten counts were recorded for this clonotype. CDR3: CASRLTGLNQPQHF. As DNA, the CDR3 is TGTGCCAGCAGGCTTACAGGCCTCAATCAGCCCCAGCATTTT. This chain links TRBV27 with TRBJ1-5, with D possibly TRBD1 on 5 matching bases. Germline V gives CDR1 MNHEY, CDR2 SMNVEV (reference sequence). V gave up 6 bases and J gave up 3 bases, with 12 bases separating them. This CDR3 contains 14 residues.

This clonotype was recorded many times. The genes are TRBV12-3 or TRBV12-4 and TRBJ2-7; TRBD2 matches at 13 bases. J lost 2 bases, V lost 6 bases, and 13 bases had no gene match. CDR3 length: 18 residues. The CDR3 here is CASSLGLAGAGSPYEQYF. CDR3 in DNA: TGTGCCAGCAGCCTCGGACTAGCGGGGGCAGGGAGTCCCTACGAGCAGTACTTC.

This clonotype was observed many times. The chain is built from TRBV7-3 and TRBJ2-7; possible D gene TRBD2, 5 bases. The CDR3 has 13 amino acids. V was shortened by 4 bases and J by 2 bases, with 9 bases between the two germline ends. Germline values: CDR1 SGHTA, CDR2 FQGTGA. The CDR3: CASSWSGTYEQYF. The CDR3 nucleotides read TGTGCCAGCAGCTGGAGCGGAACCTACGAGCAGTACTTC.

This clonotype came up many times. The CDR3 protein is CASGLGPEAFF. In nucleotides, the CDR3 is TGTGCCAGCGGCCTGGGTCCTGAAGCTTTCTTT. The chain couples TRBV7-9 to TRBJ1-1; no firm D call. The ends were cut back, 8 bases at V and 6 bases at J, with 10 bases in the middle. Germline CDR1 reads SEHNR; CDR2 reads FQNEAQ (reference sequence). The CDR3 runs to 11 residues.

This clonotype came up many times. The CDR3 sequence: CASTPSGNQPQHF. The DNA for the CDR3 is TGTGCCAGCACCCCCTCAGGCAATCAGCCCCAGCATTTT. The rearrangement uses TRBV6-5 and TRBJ1-5; D is undetermined. The germline V gene encodes CDR1 MNHEY and CDR2 SVGAGI. CDR3 size: 13 residues. V was clipped by 7 bases and J by 2 bases, with 9 bases between them.

This clonotype was detected many times. The chain uses TRBV6-2 or TRBV6-3 and TRBJ2-5; D unclear. CDR1 and CDR2 from the germline V gene are MNHEY and SVGEGT. The CDR3 spans 15 residues. Trimming took 0 bases from V and 1 from J, leaving 9 bases between them. In DNA, the CDR3 is TGTGCCAGCAGTTACTCGACGTGGGCCCAAGAGACCCAGTACTTC. This codes for CASSYSTWAQETQYF.

This clonotype was seen at least ten times. With a much larger clone just one base away, this may be a read error. V and J are TRBV7-9 and TRBJ1-1; perhaps TRBD1 as D (5 bases). With 4 bases removed from V and 3 bases from J, the gap between germline ends came to 9 bases. The CDR3 length is 13 residues. CDR1 SEHNR and CDR2 FQNEAQ come from the germline V gene (reference sequence). The CDR3 here is CASSSREHTEAFF. The CDR3 DNA follows: TGTGCCAGCAGCTCCAGGGAACACACTGAAGCTTTCTTT.

This clonotype was picked up many times. The J gene is TRBJ2-7, the V gene TRBV6-2 or TRBV6-3; the D gene is possibly TRBD1 (6 bases). Germline CDR1 and CDR2: MNHEY and SVGEGT. V lost 5 bases and J 6 bases, leaving 17 bases between the germline ends. The CDR3 runs to 14 residues. CDR3 DNA sequence: TGTGCCAGCAGTCACCTCAGGGGTGTATCCGAGCAGTACTTC. Translation: CASSHLRGVSEQYF.

This clonotype was seen a few times. The chain uses TRBV30 and TRBJ2-2; the D is unclear. CDR1 and CDR2 from the germline V gene are GTSNPN and SVGIG (reference sequence). V was cut by 0 bases and J by 1 base, with 9 bases left in between. The CDR3 is made up of 15 amino acids. The DNA of the CDR3 is TGTGCCTGGAGTGTGGCCCAGCGGAACACCGGGGAGCTGTTTTTT. Its protein product is CAWSVAQRNTGELFF. The variable domain in full, with the rest retrieved from reference TRBV30 and TRBJ2-2, is SQTIHQWPATLVQPVGSPLSLECTVEGTSNPNLYWYRQAAGRGLQLLFYSVGIGQISSEVPQNLSASRPQDRQFILSSKKLLLSDSGFYLCAWSVAQRNTGELFFGEGSRLTVL.

This clonotype was counted many times. The chain has TRBV5-1 and TRBJ2-6; no reliable D call. CDR3 length: 17 amino acids. Per the germline V gene, CDR1 is SGHRS and CDR2 is YFSETQ. The V and J ends lost 0 bases and 1 base respectively, with 11 bases between them. The CDR3 sequence is CASSLGQSPSGANVLTF. In DNA form, the CDR3 reads TGCGCCAGCAGCTTGGGGCAGAGTCCTTCTGGGGCCAACGTCCTGACTTTC.

In this sample, this clonotype turned up many times. The rearrangement joins TRBV18 to TRBJ1-2; 8 bases match TRBD1. The ends lost 2 bases at V and 0 bases at J; junction bases unmatched: 5. Germline values: CDR1 KGHSH, CDR2 LQKENI. The CDR3 runs 16 residues. CDR3 bases: TGTGCCAGCTCACCAAAGGGGACAGGTCCTAACTATGGCTACACCTTC. It specifies CASSPKGTGPNYGYTF.

This clonotype was observed at least ten times. V is TRBV6-1 and J is TRBJ1-3; the match to TRBD1 covers 7 bases. The V and J ends lost 6 bases and 1 base, in that order; junction bases with no gene match: 9. The length of the CDR3 is 16 residues. Per the germline V gene, CDR1 is MNHNS and CDR2 is SASEGT. DNA of the CDR3: TGTGCCAGCAGCCAGACAGGGATGTTATCTGGAAACACCATATATTTT. Amino acids: CASSQTGMLSGNTIYF.

This clonotype was seen ten or more times. The V call is TRBV6-2 or TRBV6-3, the J call TRBJ2-7, with 15 bases identical to TRBD2. In germline, CDR1 is MNHEY, CDR2 SVGEGT. J was trimmed by 3 bases and V by 6 bases; bases with no gene match: 15. This CDR3 is 19 amino acids long. The CDR3 DNA reads TGTGCCAGCAGCCGCCCCGGACTAGCGGGAGGGCCGGCCCGCTACGAGCAGTACTTC. Protein: CASSRPGLAGGPARYEQYF.

This clonotype was found many times. The gene calls are TRBV7-2 and TRBJ2-7; D might be TRBD1 (5 bases). The CDR3 runs to 13 residues. Per the germline V gene, CDR1 is SGHTA and CDR2 is FQGNSA. The ends were cut back, 5 bases at V and 6 bases at J, with 14 bases in the middle. CDR3 loop: CASSPEWGPEQYF. The DNA of the CDR3 is TGTGCCAGCAGCCCCGAGTGGGGCCCCGAGCAGTACTTC.

The sample holds many counts of this clonotype. The J gene is TRBJ1-2, the V gene TRBV20-1, with D possibly TRBD1 on 6 matching bases. The V and J ends lost 0 bases and 1 base respectively, with 12 bases between them. Germline lookup yields CDR1 DFQATT and CDR2 SNEGSKA (reference sequence). The CDR3 has 15 residues. DNA of the CDR3: TGCAGTGCTAGAGACAGCGACAGGAGTAACTATGGCTACACCTTC. The encoded protein is CSARDSDRSNYGYTF.

In its sample, this clonotype was seen many times. The chain employs TRBV19 and TRBJ1-5; the D is unclear. Germline V gives CDR1 LNHDA, CDR2 SQIVND (reference sequence). V dropped 3 bases and J dropped 5 bases, with 8 bases sitting between them. This CDR3 is 13 amino acids long. CDR3 sequence (DNA): TGTGCCAGTAGTATCGTGCTTGATCAGCCCCAGCATTTT. It is translated as CASSIVLDQPQHF.

The sample holds many counts of this clonotype. The V call is TRBV7-9, the J call TRBJ1-5, with D unresolved. The CDR3 length is 13 residues. CDR1 is SEHNR, CDR2 FQNEAQ, per germline (reference sequence). The V gene lost 6 bases and the J gene lost 4 bases, with 10 bases spanning the gap. Written as DNA, the CDR3 is TGTGCCAGCAGTCTGACACCAAATCAGCCCCAGCATTTT. This gives the protein CASSLTPNQPQHF.

The V gene is TRBV20-1, the J gene TRBJ1-5; no clear D gene. V lost 0 bases, J lost 7 bases, and 10 bases lay in between. In germline, CDR1 is DFQATT, CDR2 SNEGSKA (reference sequence). The length of the CDR3 is 13 residues. CDR3 in amino acids: CSARDLGGQPQHF. CDR3 nucleotide sequence: TGCAGTGCTAGAGATCTAGGAGGACAGCCCCAGCATTTT.

This rearrangement joins TRBV7-2 to TRBJ2-4; tentatively, D is TRBD1 (6 bases). The CDR3 contains 14 residues. V was trimmed by 3 bases and J by 6 bases, leaving 12 bases between them. From germline, CDR1 is SGHTA and CDR2 FQGNSA. CDR3 coding DNA: TGTGCCAGCAGCTTTTACAGGGATGCAAACATTCAGTACTTC. As protein: CASSFYRDANIQYF.

There are many counts of this clonotype. The chain couples TRBV12-3 or TRBV12-4 to TRBJ2-7; 9 bases fit TRBD2. The CDR3 has 16 residues. The junction had 9 bases not matched to a gene; V was cut back by 5 bases and J by 1 base. In DNA, the CDR3 is TGTGCCAGCAGTCCCCGGCGGGGGGGCTTTTCCTACGAGCAGTACTTC. Protein product: CASSPRRGGFSYEQYF.

This clonotype was detected many times. This rearrangement joins TRBV10-3 to TRBJ1-1; 9 bases are shared with TRBD1. There are 14 residues in the CDR3. The junction had 1 base not matched to a gene; V was cut back by 2 bases and J by 3 bases. Germline values: CDR1 ENHRY, CDR2 SYGVKD. The DNA for the CDR3 is TGTGCCATCAGTGAGAGGGACAGGGACACTGAAGCTTTCTTT. Translated, it gives CAISERDRDTEAFF.

This clonotype was observed at least ten times. One end of the junction varies from germline; a read error may be responsible. This chain links TRBV11-2 with TRBJ2-7, with D possibly being TRBD2 (6 bases). The CDR3 has 13 amino acids. The germline gives CDR1 SGHAT, CDR2 FQNNGV. CDR3 sequence reads: CTSTQWGVYEQYF. CDR3 coding DNA: TGTACCAGCACTCAATGGGGGGTCTACGAGCAGTACTTC.

Ten or more counts support this clonotype. The V call is TRBV20-1, the J call TRBJ2-7, with 11 bases identical to TRBD1. The V gene end was trimmed by 1 base and the J gene end by 2 bases; junction bases not matched to a gene: 16. This CDR3 has 19 amino acids. Germline V lookup: CDR1 DFQATT, CDR2 SNEGSKA (reference sequence). Here the CDR3 reads CSARAAGQGVLRNPYEQYF. The CDR3, as DNA: TGCAGTGCTAGAGCTGCGGGACAGGGGGTCCTTAGAAACCCCTACGAGCAGTACTTC.

The CDR3 is CASSRGPSYGPQHF. The CDR3 bases are TGTGCCAGCAGTCGTGGACCGAGCTACGGTCCCCAGCATTTT. This chain links TRBV6-2 or TRBV6-3 with TRBJ1-5; D is undetermined. The germline gives CDR1 MNHEY, CDR2 SVGEGT. Trimming took off 5 bases at V and 10 bases at J, with 18 bases between the two ends. The CDR3 runs to 14 residues.

Ten or more counts support this clonotype. This chain joins TRBV6-1 and TRBJ1-5; D remains unclear. V lost 4 bases to trimming and J lost 10 bases, with 14 bases between them. CDR1 is MNHNS, CDR2 SASEGT, per germline. The CDR3 length is 13 residues. The DNA for the CDR3 is TGTGCCAGCAGTGCCTCCGGCGTAGGTCCCCAGCATTTT. It specifies CASSASGVGPQHF.

This clonotype was found many times. This sequence joins TRBV6-2 or TRBV6-3 and TRBJ1-1; 7 bases line up with TRBD1. Losses at the gene ends were 2 bases for V and 5 bases for J; bases not matched to a gene: 5. The germline CDR1 and CDR2 sequences are MNHEY and SVGEGT. The CDR3 covers 14 residues. The CDR3 coding sequence is TGTGCCAGCAGTTACCTCGCCAGGGGGACTGAAGCTTTCTTT. Translation: CASSYLARGTEAFF.

This clonotype was observed at least ten times. V gene TRBV27 combines with J gene TRBJ1-6; D uncertain. Germline V gives CDR1 MNHEY, CDR2 SMNVEV (reference sequence). The CDR3 extends over 18 amino acids. Trimming took off 0 bases at V and 0 bases at J, with 12 bases between the two ends. The CDR3 coding sequence is TGTGCCAGCAGTTTATCCGGGCAGGCGCACTCCTATAATTCACCCCTCCACTTT. The encoded protein is CASSLSGQAHSYNSPLHF.